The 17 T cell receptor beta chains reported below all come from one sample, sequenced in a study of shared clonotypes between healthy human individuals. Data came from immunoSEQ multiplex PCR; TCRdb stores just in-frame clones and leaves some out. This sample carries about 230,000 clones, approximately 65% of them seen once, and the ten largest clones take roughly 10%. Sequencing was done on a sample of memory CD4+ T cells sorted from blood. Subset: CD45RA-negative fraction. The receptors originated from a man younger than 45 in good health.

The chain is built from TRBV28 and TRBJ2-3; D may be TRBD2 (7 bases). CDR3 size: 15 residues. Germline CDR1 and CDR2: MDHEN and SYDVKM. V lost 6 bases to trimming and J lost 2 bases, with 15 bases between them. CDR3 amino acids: CASSQGGGLTDTQYF. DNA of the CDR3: TGTGCCAGCAGCCAAGGGGGGGGGCTCACAGATACGCAGTATTTT.

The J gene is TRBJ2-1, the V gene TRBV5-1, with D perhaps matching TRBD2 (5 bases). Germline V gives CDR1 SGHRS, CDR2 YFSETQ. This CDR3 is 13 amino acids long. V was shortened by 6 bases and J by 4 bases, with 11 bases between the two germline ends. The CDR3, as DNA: TGCGCCAGCAAACTAGGAGTATACAATGAGCAGTTCTTC. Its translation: CASKLGVYNEQFF.

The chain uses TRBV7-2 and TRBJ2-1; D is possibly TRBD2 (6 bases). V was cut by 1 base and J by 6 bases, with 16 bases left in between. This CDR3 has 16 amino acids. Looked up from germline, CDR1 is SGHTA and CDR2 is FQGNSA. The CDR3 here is CASSLVGGAPGNEQFF. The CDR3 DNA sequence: TGTGCCAGCAGCTTAGTGGGAGGAGCCCCGGGCAATGAGCAGTTCTTC.

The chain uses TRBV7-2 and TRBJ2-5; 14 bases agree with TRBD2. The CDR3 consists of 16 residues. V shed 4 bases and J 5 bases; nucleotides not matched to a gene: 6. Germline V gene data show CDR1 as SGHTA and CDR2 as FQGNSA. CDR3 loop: CASSSGLAGALETQYF. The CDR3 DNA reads TGTGCCAGCAGCTCGGGACTAGCGGGAGCTTTGGAGACCCAGTACTTC. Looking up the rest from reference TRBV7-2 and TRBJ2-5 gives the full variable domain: GAGVSQSPSNKVTEKGKDVELRCDPISGHTALYWYRQSLGQGLEFLIYFQGNSAPDKSGLPSDRFSAERTGGSVSTLTIQRTQQEDSAVYLCASSSGLAGALETQYFGPGTRLLVL.

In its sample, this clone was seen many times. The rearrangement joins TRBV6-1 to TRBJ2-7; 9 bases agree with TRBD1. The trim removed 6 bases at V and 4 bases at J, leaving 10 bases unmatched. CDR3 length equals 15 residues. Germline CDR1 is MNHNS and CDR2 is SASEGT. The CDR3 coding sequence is TGTGCCAGCAGGAGGGACAGGGCGGGAAGTTACGAGCAGTACTTC. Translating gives CASRRDRAGSYEQYF.

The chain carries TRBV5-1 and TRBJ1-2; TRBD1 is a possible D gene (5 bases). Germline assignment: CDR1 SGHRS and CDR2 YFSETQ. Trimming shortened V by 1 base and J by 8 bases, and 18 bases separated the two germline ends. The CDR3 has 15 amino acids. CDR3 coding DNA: TGCGCCAGCAGCTTGTGGGGCGCGGAAGTCGGCGGCTACACCTTC. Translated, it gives CASSLWGAEVGGYTF.

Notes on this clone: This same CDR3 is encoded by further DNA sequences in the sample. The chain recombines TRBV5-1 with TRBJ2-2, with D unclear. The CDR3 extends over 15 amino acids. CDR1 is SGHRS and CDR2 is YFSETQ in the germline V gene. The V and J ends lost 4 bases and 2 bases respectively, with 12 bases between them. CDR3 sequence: CASSPVWRNTGELFF. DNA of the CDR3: TGCGCCAGCAGCCCCGTTTGGCGTAACACCGGGGAGCTGTTTTTT.

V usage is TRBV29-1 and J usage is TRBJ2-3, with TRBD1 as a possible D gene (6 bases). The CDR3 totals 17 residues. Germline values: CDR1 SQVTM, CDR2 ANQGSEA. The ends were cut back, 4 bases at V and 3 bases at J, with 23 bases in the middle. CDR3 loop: CSVVYGGGGGQTDTQYF. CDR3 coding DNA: TGCAGCGTTGTTTATGGCGGAGGTGGTGGACAGACAGATACGCAGTATTTT.

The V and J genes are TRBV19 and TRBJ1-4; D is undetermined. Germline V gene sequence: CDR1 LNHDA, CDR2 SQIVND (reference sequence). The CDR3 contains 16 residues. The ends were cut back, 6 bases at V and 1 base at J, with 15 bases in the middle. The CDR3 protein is CASRPLNIVTNEKLFF. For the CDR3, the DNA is TGTGCCAGTAGACCTCTCAACATCGTAACTAATGAAAAACTGTTTTTT.

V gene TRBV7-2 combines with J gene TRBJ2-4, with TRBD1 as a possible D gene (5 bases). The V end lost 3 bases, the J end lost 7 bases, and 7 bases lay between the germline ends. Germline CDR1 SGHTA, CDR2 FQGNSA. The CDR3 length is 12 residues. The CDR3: CASSFWGNIQYF. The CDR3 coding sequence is TGTGCCAGCAGCTTTTGGGGCAACATTCAGTACTTC. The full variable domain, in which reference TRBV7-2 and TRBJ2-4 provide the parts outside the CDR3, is GAGVSQSPSNKVTEKGKDVELRCDPISGHTALYWYRQSLGQGLEFLIYFQGNSAPDKSGLPSDRFSAERTGGSVSTLTIQRTQQEDSAVYLCASSFWGNIQYFGAGTRLSVL.

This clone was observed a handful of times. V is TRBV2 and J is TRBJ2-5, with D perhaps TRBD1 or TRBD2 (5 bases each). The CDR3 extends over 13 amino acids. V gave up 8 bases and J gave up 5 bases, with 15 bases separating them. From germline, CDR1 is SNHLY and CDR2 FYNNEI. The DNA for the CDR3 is TGTGCCAGCGAGAGGGGAGTCCGGGAGACCCAGTACTTC. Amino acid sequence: CASERGVRETQYF.

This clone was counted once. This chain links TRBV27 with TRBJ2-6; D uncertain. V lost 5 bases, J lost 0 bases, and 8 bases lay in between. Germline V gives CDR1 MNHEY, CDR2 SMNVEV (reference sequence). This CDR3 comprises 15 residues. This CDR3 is CASSLYSSGANVLTF. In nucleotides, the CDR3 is TGTGCCAGCAGTCTGTACAGCTCTGGGGCCAACGTCCTGACTTTC.

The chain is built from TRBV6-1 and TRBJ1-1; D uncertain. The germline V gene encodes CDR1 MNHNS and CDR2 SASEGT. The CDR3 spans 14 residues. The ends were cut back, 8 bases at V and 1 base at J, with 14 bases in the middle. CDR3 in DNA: TGTGCCAGCCGCCGGACTGATCGGAACACTGAAGCTTTCTTT. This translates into CASRRTDRNTEAFF.

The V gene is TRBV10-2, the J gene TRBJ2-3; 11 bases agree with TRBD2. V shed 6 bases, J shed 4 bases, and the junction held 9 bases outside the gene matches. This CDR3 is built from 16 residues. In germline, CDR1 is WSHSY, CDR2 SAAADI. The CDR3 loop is CASSNILAGAADTQYF. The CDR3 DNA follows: TGCGCCAGCAGCAACATACTAGCGGGAGCAGCAGATACGCAGTATTTT.

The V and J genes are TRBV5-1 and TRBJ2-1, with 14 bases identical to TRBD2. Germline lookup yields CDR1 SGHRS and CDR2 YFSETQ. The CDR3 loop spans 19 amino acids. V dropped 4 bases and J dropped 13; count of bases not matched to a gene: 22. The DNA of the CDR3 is TGCGCCAGCAGCACCTCCGGGACTAGCGGGAGATTGCGTACTTTTGAACAGTTCTTC. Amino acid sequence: CASSTSGTSGRLRTFEQFF.

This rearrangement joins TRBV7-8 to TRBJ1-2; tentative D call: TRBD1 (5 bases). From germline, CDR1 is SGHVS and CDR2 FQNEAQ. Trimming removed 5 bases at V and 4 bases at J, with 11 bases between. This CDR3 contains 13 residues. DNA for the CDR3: TGTGCCAGCAGCGGCCAGGGTTTCTATGGCTACACCTTC. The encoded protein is CASSGQGFYGYTF.

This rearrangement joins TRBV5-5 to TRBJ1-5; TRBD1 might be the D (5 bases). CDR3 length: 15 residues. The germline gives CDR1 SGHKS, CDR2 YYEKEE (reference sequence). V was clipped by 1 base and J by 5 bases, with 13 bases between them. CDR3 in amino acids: CASSLFDDSDQPQHF. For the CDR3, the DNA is TGTGCCAGCAGCTTGTTCGATGACAGCGATCAGCCCCAGCATTTT.